The rows below give T cell receptor beta chains drawn from one sample of a study of T cell responses to AZD1222 COVID-19 vaccine. Produced via immunoSEQ multiplex PCR; TCRdb's table is partial and in-frame only. This table has under 250,000 clones, about 93% appearing once. The starting material was peripheral blood, obtained on day 0 of MenACWY control vaccination. These receptors were obtained from an adult in good health. Each CDR3 is given with its conserved first and last residue. Fields, in order: D gene, clone size, CDR3 length, J gene, V gene, CDR3 protein, CDR3 DNA. D genes are given only for firm matches. Part of the rows lack a size; the others show once, few, many or a class for expanded clones.

TRBD1 - 12 TRBJ1-1 TRBV10-3 CAISGQDTEAFF TGTGCCATCAGCGGACAGGACACTGAAGCTTTCTTT
- - 15 TRBJ1-5 TRBV18 CASSPDSHSNQPQHF TGTGCCAGCTCACCGGACAGCCATAGCAATCAGCCCCAGCATTTT
TRBD1 - 18 TRBJ1-6 TRBV4-1 CASSQGPLTRDRNSPLHF TGCGCCAGCAGCCAAGGCCCGCTCACCCGGGACAGAAATTCACCCCTCCACTTT
- - 16 TRBJ1-2 TRBV5-1 CASSLEVTSRAYGYTF TGCGCCAGCAGCTTGGAAGTGACCTCGAGGGCCTATGGCTACACCTTC
- - 12 TRBJ2-1 TRBV27 CASSLVRDEQFF TGTGCCAGCAGTTTAGTAAGAGATGAGCAGTTCTTC
TRBD1 - 14 TRBJ1-2 TRBV19 CASSRDRGHYGYTF TGTGCCAGTTCTAGGGACAGGGGGCACTATGGCTACACCTTC
- - 14 TRBJ1-1 TRBV19 CASSIWGLNTEAFF TGTGCCAGTAGTATATGGGGTTTGAACACTGAAGCTTTCTTT
TRBD1 - 15 TRBJ1-4 TRBV28 CASSPPQGGREKLFF TGTGCCAGCAGTCCCCCGCAGGGGGGTAGGGAAAAACTGTTTTTT
- once 13 TRBJ1-2 TRBV6-5 CASSYSGGGGYTF TGTGCCAGCAGTTACTCGGGCGGGGGTGGCTACACCTTC
- - 15 TRBJ1-5 TRBV18 CASSRGVEGNQPQHF TGTGCCAGCTCACGGGGAGTTGAGGGCAATCAGCCCCAGCATTTT
- - 17 TRBJ2-7 TRBV20-1 CSASPLGRAATRYEQYF TGCAGTGCTAGTCCCTTGGGGCGGGCTGCCACCCGCTACGAGCAGTACTTC
TRBD1 - 14 TRBJ1-2 TRBV5-1 CASSPGQGARGYTF TGCGCCAGCAGCCCGGGGCAGGGGGCGCGGGGCTACACCTTC
TRBD1 - 14 TRBJ1-6 TRBV5-1 CASSPGQDSSPLHF TGCGCCAGCAGCCCTGGACAGGATAGTTCACCCCTCCACTTT
TRBD1 - 15 TRBJ1-2 TRBV5-1 CASSLAQGGNYGYTF TGCGCCAGCAGCTTGGCGCAGGGGGGGAACTATGGCTACACCTTC
TRBD1 - 14 TRBJ1-5 TRBV6-1 CASSEVQGDQPQHF TGTGCCAGCAGTGAAGTACAGGGGGACCAGCCCCAGCATTTT
- - 15 TRBJ2-2 TRBV18 CASSPPGPNTGELFF TGTGCCAGCTCACCACCAGGACCTAACACCGGGGAGCTGTTTTTT
- - 14 TRBJ1-1 TRBV6-5 CASSYGFGRLPAFF TGTGCCAGCAGTTACGGGTTCGGTCGCCTCCCAGCTTTCTTT
- - 11 TRBJ2-2 TRBV6-5 CASSYFGELFF TGTGCCAGCAGTTATTTCGGGGAGCTGTTTTTT
- - 14 TRBJ2-7 TRBV7-9 CASSFGGTVYEQYF TGTGCCAGCAGCTTTGGGGGCACCGTCTACGAGCAGTACTTC
- once 14 TRBJ2-7 TRBV9 CASSVGSTSYEQYF TGTGCCAGCAGCGTAGGGAGCACCTCCTACGAGCAGTACTTC
- - 14 TRBJ1-1 TRBV6-2/TRBV6-3 CASSVRIANTEAFF TGTGCCAGCAGCGTAAGGATAGCGAACACTGAAGCTTTCTTT
TRBD1 many 14 TRBJ1-2 TRBV28 CASSPPVRGLGYTF TGTGCCAGCAGTCCACCGGTCAGGGGGCTAGGCTACACCTTC
- - 15 TRBJ1-5 TRBV6-2/TRBV6-3 CASSYVRGRNQPQHF TGTGCCAGCAGTTACGTCCGGGGACGCAATCAGCCCCAGCATTTT
- few 13 TRBJ1-1 TRBV5-6 CASSSARGWGAFF TGTGCCAGCAGCTCTGCGCGGGGCTGGGGAGCTTTCTTT
- - 17 TRBJ2-3 TRBV9 CASSVDFSGVGTDTQYF TGTGCCAGCAGCGTAGACTTTTCAGGGGTTGGCACAGATACGCAGTATTTT
- - 14 TRBJ1-6 TRBV6-5 CASKSGSRNGPLHF TGTGCCAGCAAGTCCGGCAGCCGCAATGGACCCCTCCACTTT
- - 14 TRBJ1-1 TRBV7-2 CASSLGSYWNVAFF TGTGCCAGCAGCTTAGGGTCGTATTGGAATGTAGCTTTCTTT
TRBD1 - 15 TRBJ2-7 TRBV2 CASSEEGTGGYEQYF TGTGCCAGCAGTGAGGAAGGGACAGGGGGCTACGAGCAGTACTTC
- few 17 TRBJ1-6 TRBV7-2 CASSLAGQSSYNSPLHF TGTGCCAGCAGCTTAGCCGGACAGAGCTCCTATAATTCACCCCTCCACTTT
- - 15 TRBJ1-6 TRBV28 CASTLDGQNNSPLHF TGTGCCAGCACGTTGGACGGACAGAACAATTCACCCCTCCACTTT
TRBD1 - 15 TRBJ1-2 TRBV6-4 CASSRGGQGDYGYTF TGTGCCAGCAGTCGGGGCGGACAGGGGGATTATGGCTACACCTTC
- few 14 TRBJ1-3 TRBV13 CASSLGGMGNTIYF TGTGCCAGCAGCTTAGGGGGCATGGGAAACACCATATATTTT
TRBD1 - 15 TRBJ2-5 TRBV5-4 CASSFKQGYQETQYF TGTGCCAGCAGCTTTAAACAGGGGTACCAAGAGACCCAGTACTTC
- - 16 TRBJ2-7 TRBV6-2/TRBV6-3 CASSYPLGAASYEQYF TGTGCCAGCAGTTACCCCCTGGGGGCAGCATCCTACGAGCAGTACTTC
- - 15 TRBJ1-1 TRBV4-2 CASSQNRGANTEAFF TGTGCCAGCAGCCAGAACCGGGGGGCGAACACTGAAGCTTTCTTT